The source of this T cell receptor (beta chain) is a study of cytotoxic CD8 clonotypes in ibrutinib-treated CLL. Whole-study context: Among the patients, ten to eleven presented as relapsed/refractory and 15 as treatment-naive; around 17 showed unmutated IGHV. Study conclusions and caveats: Increased clonality at ibrutinib response gave way to a return toward baseline at progression.

CDR1 and CDR2 (germline): SGDLS, YYNGEE. Unmatched junction bases numbered 7, after V lost 0 bases and J lost 7 bases. The length of the CDR3 is 15 residues. Researchers set a sequencing depth target of 1 in 200,000 to 1 in 1 million T cells. Profiling relied on immunoSEQ multiplex PCR, and the TCRdb table lists in-frame clones only, not all of them. Here the sample spans 250,000 to 350,000 clones, around 77% being singletons. About this clone itself: Its specificity is not known.

The sequence was collected from a human donor with chronic lymphocytic leukemia. The chain uses TRBV9 and TRBJ1-2, with 9 bases that match TRBD1. The input for sequencing was PBMCs, taken at disease progression, from a patient treated with ibrutinib. Here the CDR3 reads CASSVEGGQGRGYTF. The CDR3 nucleotides are TGTGCCAGCAGCGTAGAAGGGGGACAGGGACGTGGCTACACCTTC.